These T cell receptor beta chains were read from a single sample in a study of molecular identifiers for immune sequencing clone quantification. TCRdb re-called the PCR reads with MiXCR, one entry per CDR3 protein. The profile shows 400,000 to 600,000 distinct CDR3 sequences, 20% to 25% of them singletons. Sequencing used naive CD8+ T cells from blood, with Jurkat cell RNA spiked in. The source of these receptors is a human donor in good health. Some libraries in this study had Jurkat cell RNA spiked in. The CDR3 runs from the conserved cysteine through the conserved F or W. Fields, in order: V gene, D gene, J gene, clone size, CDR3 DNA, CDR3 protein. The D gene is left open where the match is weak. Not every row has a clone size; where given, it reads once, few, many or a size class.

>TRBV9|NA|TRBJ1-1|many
TGTGCCAGCAGCGAAACCGACAGCTTTAAAGAAGCTTTCTTT
CASSETDSFKEAFF
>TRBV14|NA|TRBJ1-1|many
TGTGCCAGCAGCCAAGAATCAGGGTTCCCTGAAGCTTTCTTT
CASSQESGFPEAFF
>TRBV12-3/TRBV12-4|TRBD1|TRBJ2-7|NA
TGTGCCAGCAGTCAGGGACAGGCCGACTACGAGCAGTACTTC
CASSQGQADYEQYF
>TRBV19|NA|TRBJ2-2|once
TGTGCCAGTATTATAGAGGACGGAGCCTACACCGGGGAGCTGTTTTTT
CASIIEDGAYTGELFF
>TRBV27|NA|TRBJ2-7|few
TGTGCCAGCAGTTTAAAAGGGTCCTACGAGCAGTACTTC
CASSLKGSYEQYF
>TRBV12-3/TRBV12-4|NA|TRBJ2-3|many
TGTGCCAGCAGTTCCCCCGCAGATACGCAGTATTTT
CASSSPADTQYF
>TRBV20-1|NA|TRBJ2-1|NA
TGCAGTGCTAGAGATCCGGCCAACCGGGGAGATGAGCAGTTCTTC
CSARDPANRGDEQFF
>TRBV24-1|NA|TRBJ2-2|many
TGTGCCACCAGTGATTTCGAGAGGGACACCGGGGAGCTGTTTTTT
CATSDFERDTGELFF
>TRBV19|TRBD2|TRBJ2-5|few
TGTGCCAGTAGTATACCAAGCGGGAGGAACCAAGAGACCCAGTACTTC
CASSIPSGRNQETQYF
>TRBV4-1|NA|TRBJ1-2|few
TGCGCCAGCAGCCAAGAGGGTCGGGGGGAGAAGGCTTATGGCTACACCTTC
CASSQEGRGEKAYGYTF
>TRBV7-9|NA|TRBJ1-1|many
TGTGCCAGCAGCTCTTATACCCCTGAAGCTTTCTTT
CASSSYTPEAFF
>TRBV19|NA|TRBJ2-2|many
TGTGCCAGTAGTATTGGGGTCACCGGGGAGCTGTTTTTT
CASSIGVTGELFF
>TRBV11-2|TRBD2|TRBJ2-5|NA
TGTGCCAGCAGACCCGCTACGTCGGGCGGGGGGACTCAAGAGACCCAGTACTTC
CASRPATSGGGTQETQYF
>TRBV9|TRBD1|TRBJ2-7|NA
TGTGCCAGCAGCCCAGGACAGGGGGCCGTCGAGCAGTACTTC
CASSPGQGAVEQYF
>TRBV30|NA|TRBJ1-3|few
TGTGCCTGGAGTGTAACAGTCTCTGGAAACACCATATATTTT
CAWSVTVSGNTIYF
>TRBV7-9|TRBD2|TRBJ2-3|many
TGTGCCAGCAGCTCTGGACTAGGTACAGATACGCAGTATTTT
CASSSGLGTDTQYF
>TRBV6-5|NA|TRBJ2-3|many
TGTGCCAGCAGTTACGCGGAGACAGATACGCAGTATTTT
CASSYAETDTQYF
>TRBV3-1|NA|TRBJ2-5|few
TGTGCCAGCAGCCAAGATTGGCGGTCCCAGTACTTC
CASSQDWRSQYF
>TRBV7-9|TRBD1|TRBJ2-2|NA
TGTGCCAGCAGCTTCTCCGGGACAGGGGTTGGGGAGCTGTTTTTT
CASSFSGTGVGELFF
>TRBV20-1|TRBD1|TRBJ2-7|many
TGCAGTGCTAGATTCGGGACAGGGGTCCCCTACGAGCAGTACTTC
CSARFGTGVPYEQYF
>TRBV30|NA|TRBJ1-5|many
TGTGCCTGGAGCGACGGTATTTTTAATCAGCCCCAGCATTTT
CAWSDGIFNQPQHF
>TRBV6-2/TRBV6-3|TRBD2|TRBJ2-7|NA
TGTGCCAGCAGTTACCCTGCTAGCGGGAGGGCCTACGAGCAGTACTTC
CASSYPASGRAYEQYF
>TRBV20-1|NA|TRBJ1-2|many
TGCAGAGGAGGAGGGCCCTATGGCTACACCTTC
CRGGGPYGYTF
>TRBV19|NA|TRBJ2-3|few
TGTGCCAGTAGTATAGACGGGGGGCGCACAGATACGCAGTATTTT
CASSIDGGRTDTQYF
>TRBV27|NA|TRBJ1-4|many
TGTGCCAGCAGTTCGTATCGGGGGAATGAAAAACTGTTTTTT
CASSSYRGNEKLFF
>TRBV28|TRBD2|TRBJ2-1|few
TGTGCCAGCAGTTTATGGATTAGCGGGAGTGGCGATGAGCAGTTCTTC
CASSLWISGSGDEQFF
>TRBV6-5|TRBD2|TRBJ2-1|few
TGTGCCAGCAGTTATATGACTGCTGGGGGGGGTGAGCAGTTCTTC
CASSYMTAGGGEQFF
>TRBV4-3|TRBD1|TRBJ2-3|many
TGCGCCAGCAGCCAAAGGGGGCCTAGCACAGATACGCAGTATTTT
CASSQRGPSTDTQYF
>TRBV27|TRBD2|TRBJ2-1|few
TGTGCCAGCAGTTTTTTCCCTAGCGGGAGGAATGAGCAGTTCTTC
CASSFFPSGRNEQFF
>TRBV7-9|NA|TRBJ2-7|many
TGTGCCAGCAGCTTAGGGGCAGGTAGCCACTTC
CASSLGAGSHF
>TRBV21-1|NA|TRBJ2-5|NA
TGTGCCAGCAGCGATGCCACGGGACCGTCCACGGTGGCCCAGTACTTC
CASSDATGPSTVAQYF
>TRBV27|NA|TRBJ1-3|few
TGTGCCAGCAGTGGAACGCAGGGTGTGTTTGGAAACACCATATATTTT
CASSGTQGVFGNTIYF
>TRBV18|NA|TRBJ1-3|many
TGTGCCAGCTTCTCCGGGACAACTGGAAACACCATATATTTT
CASFSGTTGNTIYF
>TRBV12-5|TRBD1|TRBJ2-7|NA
TGTGCTAGTGGTTTGGGATCAGGGGGCCTCGCCTACGAGCAGTACTTC
CASGLGSGGLAYEQYF
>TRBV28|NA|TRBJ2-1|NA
TGTGCCAGCAGTTTCGGGGTTGCCACCTACAATGAGCAGTTCTTC
CASSFGVATYNEQFF
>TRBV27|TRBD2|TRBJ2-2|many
TGTGCCAGCAGTTTACTAGCGGGAGCTTCCGGGGAGCTGTTTTTT
CASSLLAGASGELFF
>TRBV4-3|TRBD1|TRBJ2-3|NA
TGCGCCAGCAGCCCGAATGCAGGGGGCAGCCCAGATACGCAGTATTTT
CASSPNAGGSPDTQYF
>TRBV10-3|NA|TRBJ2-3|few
TGTGCCATCAGTGGCTCTAGCGTACCCTACACAGATACGCAGTATTTT
CAISGSSVPYTDTQYF
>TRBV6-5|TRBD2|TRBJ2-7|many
TGTGCCAGCTGTGCAACTAGCGGAGGTACCTACGGGCAGTACTTC
CASCATSGGTYGQYF
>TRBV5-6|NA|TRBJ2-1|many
TGTGCCAGCAGCTTGGAGAATTGGAACTCCTACAATGAGCAGTTCTTC
CASSLENWNSYNEQFF
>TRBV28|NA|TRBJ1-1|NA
TGTGCCAGCAGAAGGACGGTGAACACTGAAGCTTTCTTT
CASRRTVNTEAFF
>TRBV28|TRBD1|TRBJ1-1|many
TGTGCCAGCAAGCAAGGGGGCGCGATGGCTGAAGCTTTCTTT
CASKQGGAMAEAFF